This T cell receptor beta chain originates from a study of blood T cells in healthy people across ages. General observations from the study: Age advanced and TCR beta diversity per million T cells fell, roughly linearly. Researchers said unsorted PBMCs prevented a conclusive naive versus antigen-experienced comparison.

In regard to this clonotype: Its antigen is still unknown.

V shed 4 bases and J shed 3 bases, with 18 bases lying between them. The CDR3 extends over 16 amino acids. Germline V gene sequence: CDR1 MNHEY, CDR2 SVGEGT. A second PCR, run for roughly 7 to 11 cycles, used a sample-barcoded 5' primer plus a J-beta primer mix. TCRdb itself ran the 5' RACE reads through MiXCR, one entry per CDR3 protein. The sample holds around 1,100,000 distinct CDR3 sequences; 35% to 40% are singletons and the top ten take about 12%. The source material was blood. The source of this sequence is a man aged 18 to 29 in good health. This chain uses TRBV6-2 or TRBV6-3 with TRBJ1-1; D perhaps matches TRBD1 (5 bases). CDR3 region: CASSSNQGLGHTEAFF. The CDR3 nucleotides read TGTGCCAGCAGTTCGAATCAGGGCCTCGGCCACACTGAAGCTTTCTTT.